This entry describes one T cell receptor beta chain. This record comes from a study of PD-L1 blockade in urothelial cancer. Across the whole study: Patients, treated from about 2014 onward, received atezolizumab 1,200 mg intravenously every 3 weeks.

The length of the CDR3 is 14 residues. Germline CDR1 SGHTA, CDR2 FQGNSA. The junction had 4 bases not matched to a gene; V was cut back by 6 bases and J by 5 bases. Synthetically made TCR analog templates were put into each PCR as spikes. Assay used: immunoSEQ multiplex PCR; TCRdb lists only in-frame clones, some missing. The table lists more than 50,000 clones, around 86% of them singletons, with 3% to 4% in the top ten. As to time point: pretreatment peripheral blood. The rearrangement links TRBV7-2 to TRBJ2-5; 12 bases match TRBD1. Material: PBMCs, obtained around atezolizumab (anti-PD-L1) treatment. This clonotype was sampled from a man between 65 and 79 years old with urothelial cancer. The CDR3 bases are TGTGCCAGCAGTGGGGACAGGGGGCGGGAGACCCAGTACTTC. Its protein is CASSGDRGRETQYF.